The 3 T cell receptor beta chains reported below all come from one sample, sequenced in a study of monozygotic twins with inflammatory bowel disease. TCRdb reprocessed the 5' RACE reads and keeps a single row for each CDR3 protein, giving no DNA. The table lists about 350,000 distinct CDR3 sequences. The sequencing sample was made of blood. The receptors stem from a human donor with ulcerative colitis or Crohn's disease, or a healthy co-twin of an affected twin (not recorded which).

V and J are TRBV19 and TRBJ1-1; the D call of TRBD1 rests on TCRdb alone, since no DNA is present to check it. This CDR3 region has 15 residues. Germline CDR1 and CDR2: LNHDA and SQIVND (reference sequence). CDR3 protein: CASSPTWTGNVEAFF. Full variable domain (outside the CDR3, taken from reference TRBV19 and TRBJ1-1): DGGITQSPKYLFRKEGQNVTLSCEQNLNHDAMYWYRQDPGQGLRLIYYSQIVNDFQKGDIAEGYSVSREKKESFPLTVTSAQKNPTAFYLCASSPTWTGNVEAFFGQGTRLTVV.

The chain links TRBV18 to TRBJ1-2; with no DNA, the TCRdb D assignment of TRBD1 cannot be verified. This CDR3 contains 14 residues. The germline gives CDR1 KGHSH, CDR2 LQKENI. The CDR3 spells CASSSSTGVTGYTF.

The rearrangement uses TRBV4-3 and TRBJ1-5; TCRdb outputs TRBD1, but without DNA this stays unchecked. Germline V gene data show CDR1 as LGHNA and CDR2 as YSLEER. The CDR3 extends over 16 amino acids. CDR3 protein: CASSQDTGPSNQPQHF.